The source of this TCR beta chain is a study of Ad26.COV2.S vaccination and SARS-CoV-2 variants. The CDR3 totals 16 residues. Trimming removed 0 bases at V and 7 bases at J, with 15 bases between. Germline lookup yields CDR1 MGHRA and CDR2 YSYEKL. Treatment indicated: around 19 received Ad26.COV2.S at low or high dose, single or two shots; about 5 received placebo; per-sample allocation not given. The study sampled participants on day 63 after the first vaccine or placebo injection. Method: immunoSEQ multiplex PCR; TCRdb's copy keeps in-frame clones and lacks some. This table holds 450,000 to 550,000 clones, 89% found once. This clone was picked up one time.

This chain uses TRBV4-1 with TRBJ2-2; no reliable D call. The sample consisted of peripheral blood, taken in a trial of Ad26.COV2.S vaccine versus placebo. The TCR was taken from a person aged 18-60 years who received the Ad26.COV2.S COVID-19 vaccine or a placebo. DNA of the CDR3: TGCGCCAGCAGCCAAGAGGCAATGTATCACCACGGGGAGCTGTTTTTT. Translation gives CASSQEAMYHHGELFF.